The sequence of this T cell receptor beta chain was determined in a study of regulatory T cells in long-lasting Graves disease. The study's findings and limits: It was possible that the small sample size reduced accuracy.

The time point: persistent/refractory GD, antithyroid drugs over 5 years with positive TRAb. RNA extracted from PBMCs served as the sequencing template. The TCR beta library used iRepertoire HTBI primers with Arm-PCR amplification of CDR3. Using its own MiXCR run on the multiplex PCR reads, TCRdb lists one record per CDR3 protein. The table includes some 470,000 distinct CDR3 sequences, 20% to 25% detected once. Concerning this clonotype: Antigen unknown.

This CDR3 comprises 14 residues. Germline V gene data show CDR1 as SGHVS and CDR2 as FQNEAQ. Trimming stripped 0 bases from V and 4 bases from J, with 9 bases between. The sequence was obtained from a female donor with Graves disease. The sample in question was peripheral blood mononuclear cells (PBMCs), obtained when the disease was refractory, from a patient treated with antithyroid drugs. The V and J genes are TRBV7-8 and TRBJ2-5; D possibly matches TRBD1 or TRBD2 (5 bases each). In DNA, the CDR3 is TGTGCCAGCAGCTTAGCGATGGGACCAGAGACCCAGTACTTC. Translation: CASSLAMGPETQYF.